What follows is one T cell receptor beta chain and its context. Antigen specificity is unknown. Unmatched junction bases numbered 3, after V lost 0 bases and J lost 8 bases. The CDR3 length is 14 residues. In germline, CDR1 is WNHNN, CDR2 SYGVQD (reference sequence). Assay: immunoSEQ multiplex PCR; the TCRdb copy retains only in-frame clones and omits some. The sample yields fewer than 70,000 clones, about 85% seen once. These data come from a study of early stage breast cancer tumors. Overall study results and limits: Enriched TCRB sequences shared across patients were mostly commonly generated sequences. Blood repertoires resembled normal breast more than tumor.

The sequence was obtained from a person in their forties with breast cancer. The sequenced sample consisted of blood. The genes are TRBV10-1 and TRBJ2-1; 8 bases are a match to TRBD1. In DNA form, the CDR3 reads TGCGCCAGCAGTGAGTCGCAGGGGGCGTATGAGCAGTTCTTC. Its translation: CASSESQGAYEQFF.